These T cell receptor beta chains were read from a single sample in a study of shared clonotypes between healthy human individuals. Assay used: immunoSEQ multiplex PCR; TCRdb lists only in-frame clones, some missing. The sample consists of roughly 2 million clones, 95% of them appearing once. The source material was naive CD4+ T cells sorted from blood. The receptor set was obtained from a man between 18 and 35 years old in good health. Both conserved end residues are part of each CDR3. A D gene is named only where the DNA matches it firmly. Clone size is not always given. Where it is, it says once, few, many or a class for expanded clones.

clone_size	v_call	d_call	j_call	cdr3_aa	cdr3_nt
NA	TRBV2	TRBD1	TRBJ1-2	CASDRETYGYTF	TGTGCCAGCGACAGGGAAACCTATGGCTACACCTTC
NA	TRBV25-1	NA	TRBJ2-3	CASSGGSGGRTDTQYF	TGTGCCAGCTCCGGAGGTTCTGGCGGCCGCACAGATACGCAGTATTTT
NA	TRBV6-1	NA	TRBJ2-5	CASSMGGLQETQYF	TGTGCCAGCAGTATGGGCGGACTACAAGAGACCCAGTACTTC
NA	TRBV5-1	TRBD2	TRBJ2-3	CASRLAGGPSDTQYF	TGCGCCAGCAGACTAGCGGGAGGGCCGTCGGATACGCAGTATTTT
NA	TRBV30	NA	TRBJ1-2	CAWSVGSNGYTF	TGTGCCTGGAGTGTAGGCTCAAATGGCTACACCTTC
NA	TRBV10-2	TRBD1	TRBJ2-7	CASSGPGQGAYEQYF	TGCGCCAGCAGTGGCCCGGGACAGGGGGCCTACGAGCAGTACTTC
NA	TRBV19	NA	TRBJ2-3	CASSIAAIAGTDTQYF	TGTGCCAGTAGTATAGCCGCCATAGCGGGCACAGATACGCAGTATTTT
NA	TRBV19	NA	TRBJ2-7	CASSIGASYEQYF	TGTGCCAGTAGTATAGGTGCCTCCTACGAGCAGTACTTC
NA	TRBV9	NA	TRBJ2-7	CASSVLPGTPEQYF	TGTGCCAGCAGCGTTCTGCCGGGGACCCCTGAGCAGTACTTC
NA	TRBV5-1	TRBD2	TRBJ2-1	CASSLSTSGSTRDEQFF	TGCGCCAGCAGCCTTTCGACTAGCGGGAGTACACGTGATGAGCAGTTCTTC
once	TRBV5-1	NA	TRBJ2-5	CASSLTGSPGETQYF	TGCGCCAGCAGCTTGACAGGGTCGCCGGGGGAGACCCAGTACTTC
NA	TRBV7-9	NA	TRBJ1-2	CASSQTNYGYTF	TGTGCCAGCAGTCAGACTAACTATGGCTACACCTTC